Following are 10 T cell receptor beta chains from one sample sequenced in a study of blood T cells in healthy people across ages. Primers used in a second PCR of about 6 to 12 cycles were a sample-barcoded 5' primer and a J-beta primer mix. TCRdb re-derived calls from the 5' RACE reads in MiXCR, one entry per CDR3 protein. The table has about 570,000 distinct CDR3 sequences, 27% seen once; the top ten hold approximately 18%. The sample taken for sequencing was blood. These receptors were collected from a woman between 65 and 79 years old in good health.

In this sample, this clonotype turned up a few times. The V and J genes are TRBV7-8 and TRBJ1-1, with no clear D. Germline V CDR1 and CDR2: SGHVS, FQNEAQ. The CDR3 spans 15 residues. V was shortened by 1 base and J by 1 base, with 10 bases between the two germline ends. The CDR3 nucleotides are TGTGCCAGCAGCTTAGGAGGAAGGGCGAACACTGAAGCTTTCTTT. Amino acid sequence: CASSLGGRANTEAFF. Using reference TRBV7-8 and TRBJ1-1 for the parts outside the CDR3, the full variable domain is GAGVSQSPRYKVAKRGQDVALRCDPISGHVSLFWYQQALGQGPEFLTYFQNEAQLDKSGLPSDRFFAERPEGSVSTLKIQRTQQEDSAVYLCASSLGGRANTEAFFGQGTRLTVV.

This clonotype came up a few times. This chain joins TRBV11-3 and TRBJ1-1; 7 positions match TRBD1. This CDR3 contains 15 residues. The V and J ends lost 5 bases and 4 bases, in that order; junction bases with no gene match: 10. CDR1 and CDR2 (germline): SGHNT, YENEEA. This CDR3 is CASSQGGGPSTEAFF. The CDR3, as DNA: TGTGCCAGCAGCCAAGGGGGCGGCCCGTCCACTGAAGCTTTCTTT.

The J gene is TRBJ1-2, the V gene TRBV29-1; 9 bases are shared with TRBD1. This CDR3 has 13 residues. Trimming at V came to 4 bases and at J to 8 bases, leaving 8 bases not matched to a gene. Germline V gene lookup returns CDR1 SQVTM and CDR2 ANQGSEA. The CDR3 loop is CSVGHNRGQGYTF. CDR3 nucleotide sequence: TGCAGCGTTGGCCATAACAGGGGGCAAGGCTACACCTTC.

The chain has TRBV7-3 and TRBJ1-3; D is uncertain. CDR1 and CDR2 from the germline V gene are SGHTA and FQGTGA. Trimming took off 4 bases at V and 2 bases at J, with 12 bases between the two ends. CDR3 length equals 15 residues. The CDR3 DNA is TGTGCCAGCAGCTCCGCCCCCGGGACTGGAAACACCATATATTTT. Its translation is CASSSAPGTGNTIYF.

The gene calls are TRBV6-6 and TRBJ2-7; 9 bases map to TRBD1. Per germline, CDR1 MNHNY and CDR2 SVGAGI (reference sequence). The CDR3 loop spans 15 amino acids. V lost 5 bases, J lost 4 bases, and 9 bases stayed unmatched. DNA for the CDR3: TGTGCCAGCAGTGAGCCGGGACAGGGCGTGTACGAGCAGTACTTC. This sequence encodes CASSEPGQGVYEQYF.

The chain employs TRBV9 and TRBJ2-3, with 7 bases that match TRBD1. V shed 0 bases and J 3 bases; nucleotides not matched to a gene: 4. The CDR3 spans 15 residues. Germline V gene lookup returns CDR1 SGDLS and CDR2 YYNGEE. The CDR3 protein is CASSVGVRGTDTQYF. CDR3 DNA sequence: TGTGCCAGCAGCGTAGGCGTCAGGGGGACAGATACGCAGTATTTT.

J is TRBJ1-2 and V is TRBV5-1; D is ambiguous. Germline V gene lookup returns CDR1 SGHRS and CDR2 YFSETQ. V lost 2 bases, J lost 7 bases, and 12 bases lay in between. This CDR3 contains 13 residues. Here the CDR3 reads CASSFRGYIGYTF. CDR3 nucleotides: TGCGCCAGCAGCTTCCGGGGTTATATTGGCTACACCTTC.

This clonotype showed up just a few times. The chain has TRBV15 and TRBJ1-4; D ambiguous. Deletions cut 5 bases from V and 7 bases from J, with 8 bases between. Germline V gene data show CDR1 as LNHNV and CDR2 as YYDKDF (reference sequence). The CDR3 loop spans 12 amino acids. The chain's CDR3 is CATSPGIEKLFF. The DNA of the CDR3 is TGTGCCACCAGCCCGGGGATTGAAAAACTGTTTTTT.

This clonotype was detected only a few times. The V call is TRBV14, the J call TRBJ2-5; D ambiguous. V lost 8 bases and J 2 bases, leaving 12 bases between the germline ends. CDR1 is SGHDN and CDR2 is FVKESK in the germline V gene. This CDR3 spans 13 amino acids. The CDR3 DNA reads TGTGCCAGCGGCAGGCAGCATCAAGAGACCCAGTACTTC. Translating it yields CASGRQHQETQYF.

The table lists this clonotype with a few counts. The rearrangement joins TRBV24-1 to TRBJ2-6; D is unclear. Germline values: CDR1 KGHDR, CDR2 SFDVKD. With 5 bases removed from V and 0 bases from J, the gap between germline ends came to 7 bases. The CDR3 spans 15 residues. The CDR3 loop reads CATSAHSSGANVLTF. Here the CDR3 DNA reads TGTGCCACCAGTGCCCATAGCTCTGGGGCCAACGTCCTGACTTTC.